This TCR beta chain appears in the sequencing data of a study of blood T cell repertoires in COVID-19. In the source study's methods: Nucleated cell number was recorded as an estimate derived from reference gene primer amplification. Assay used: immunoSEQ multiplex PCR; TCRdb lists only in-frame clones, some missing. The V and J calls and clone size are taken from that table; D and trimming were inferred from the DNA. The table includes roughly 100,000 clones, 84% detected once. The CDR3 length is 14 residues. V was shortened by 0 bases and J by 1 base, with 7 bases between the two germline ends. CDR1 is SGDLS and CDR2 is YYNGEE in the germline V gene.

The sample consisted of peripheral blood. The rearrangement uses TRBV9 and TRBJ1-1; D is unclear. The receptor's source is a man aged 60-69 years with acute or convalescent COVID-19. CDR3 residues: CASSVEFRNTEAFF. Here the CDR3 DNA reads TGTGCCAGCAGCGTAGAATTCAGGAACACTGAAGCTTTCTTT.